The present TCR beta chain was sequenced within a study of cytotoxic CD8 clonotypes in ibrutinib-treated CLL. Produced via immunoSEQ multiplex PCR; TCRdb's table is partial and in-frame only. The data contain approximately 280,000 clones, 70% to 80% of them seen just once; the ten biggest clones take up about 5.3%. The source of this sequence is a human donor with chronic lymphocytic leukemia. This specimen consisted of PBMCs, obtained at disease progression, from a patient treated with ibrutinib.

The DNA for the CDR3 is TGTGCCAGCAGTGTTGAGCGGAACACTGAAGCTTTCTTT. Translating gives CASSVERNTEAFF. The chain employs TRBV2 and TRBJ1-1; D remains ambiguous. This CDR3 region has 13 residues. Germline values: CDR1 SNHLY, CDR2 FYNNEI. V dropped 4 bases and J dropped 1 base, with 7 bases sitting between them.